The source of this T cell receptor (beta chain) is a study of shared clonotypes between healthy human individuals. Produced via immunoSEQ multiplex PCR; TCRdb's table is partial and in-frame only. The data hold millions of clones, with more than 85% observed a single time. CDR3 length: 15 amino acids. Germline V lookup: CDR1 SGHTA, CDR2 FQGNSA. With 5 bases removed from V and 5 bases from J, the gap between germline ends came to 16 bases. Donors comprised healthy HIV-negative adults lacking recent acute infections or vaccinations. Sequencing input: naive CD4+ T cells from PBMCs. The sample's subset: CD45RA+ positively selected. The chain couples TRBV7-2 to TRBJ2-1, with a weak D call TRBD1 (6 bases). This clonotype originated in a young man in good health. Some clones in this sample may be carry-over from other donors' samples. The chain's CDR3 is CASSRRTVADNEQFF. CDR3 DNA sequence: TGTGCCAGCAGCAGACGGACAGTTGCCGACAATGAGCAGTTCTTC.